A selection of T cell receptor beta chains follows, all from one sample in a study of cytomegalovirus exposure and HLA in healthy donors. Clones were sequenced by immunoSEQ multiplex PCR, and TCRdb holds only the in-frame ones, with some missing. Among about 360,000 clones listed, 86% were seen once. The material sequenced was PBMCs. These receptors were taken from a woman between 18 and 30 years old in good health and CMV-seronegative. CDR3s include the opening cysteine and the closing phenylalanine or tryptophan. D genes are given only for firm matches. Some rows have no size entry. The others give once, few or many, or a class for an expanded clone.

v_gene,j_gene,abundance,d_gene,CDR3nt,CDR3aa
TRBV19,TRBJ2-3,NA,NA,TGTGCCAGTAGTATAGACATAGTGACAGATACGCAGTATTTT,CASSIDIVTDTQYF
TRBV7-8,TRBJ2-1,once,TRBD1,TGTGCCAGCAGCTTACAGGGACAGACGATTCACAATGAGCAGTTCTTC,CASSLQGQTIHNEQFF
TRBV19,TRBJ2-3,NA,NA,TGTGCCAGTAGTATACGGACAGTCGACACAGATACGCAGTATTTT,CASSIRTVDTDTQYF
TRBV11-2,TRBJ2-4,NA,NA,TGTGCCAGCAGCTCTAGACAGAAAAACATTCAGTACTTC,CASSSRQKNIQYF
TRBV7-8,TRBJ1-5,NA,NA,TGTGCCAGCAGCCCTAGTCGTATTAGCAATCAGCCCCAGCATTTT,CASSPSRISNQPQHF
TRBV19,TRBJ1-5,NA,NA,TGTGCCAGTAGTATGTTGGGAGTCGGACAGCCCCAGCATTTT,CASSMLGVGQPQHF
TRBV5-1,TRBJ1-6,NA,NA,TGCGCCAGCAGCCTCGAGGCGGGGCACCCGGGGGTTTCACCCCTCCACTTT,CASSLEAGHPGVSPLHF
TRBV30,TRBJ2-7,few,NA,TGTGCCTGGAGTGTACATCATCTCCGGACAAGCAACGAGCAGTACTTC,CAWSVHHLRTSNEQYF
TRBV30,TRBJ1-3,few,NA,TGTGCCTGGAGTGTAAGGGCGGGGAGAACTGGAAACACCATATATTTT,CAWSVRAGRTGNTIYF
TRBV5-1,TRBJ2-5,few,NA,TGCGCCAGCAGCGCGGGACACCAAGAGACCCAGTACTTC,CASSAGHQETQYF
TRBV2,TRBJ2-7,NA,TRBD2,TGTGCCAGCGCTATGGCCCTACTAGCGGGGGCTTACGAGCAGTACTTC,CASAMALLAGAYEQYF
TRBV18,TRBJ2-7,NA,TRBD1,TGTGCCAGCTCACCACCGAGTGGGACAGGGCACTACGAGCAGTACTTC,CASSPPSGTGHYEQYF
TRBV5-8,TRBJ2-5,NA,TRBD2,TGTGCCAGCAGCTTCTATAGCGGGGGGGCCCCAGAGACCCAGTACTTC,CASSFYSGGAPETQYF
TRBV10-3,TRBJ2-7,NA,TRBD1,TGTGCCATCAGTGGGACAGGGGGGTTCTACGAGCAGTACTTC,CAISGTGGFYEQYF
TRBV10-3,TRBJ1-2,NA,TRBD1,TGTGCCATCAGAAGGGACAGGGGGGACTATGGCTACACCTTC,CAIRRDRGDYGYTF
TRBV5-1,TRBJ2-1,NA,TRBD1,TGCGCCAGCAGCTTGGAAGGGGGACAGGGTGATGAGCAGTTCTTC,CASSLEGGQGDEQFF
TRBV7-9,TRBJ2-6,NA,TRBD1,TGTGCCAGCAGCTCACCCAGGGGGCAGGGAGGATCTGGGGCCAACGTCCTGACTTTC,CASSSPRGQGGSGANVLTF
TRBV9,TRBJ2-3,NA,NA,TGTGCCAGCAGCGTTATAGCAACAGATACGCAGTATTTT,CASSVIATDTQYF
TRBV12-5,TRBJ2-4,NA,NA,TGTGCTAGTGGTTACAGGGTTTGCTACGCCAAAAACATTCAGTACTTC,CASGYRVCYAKNIQYF
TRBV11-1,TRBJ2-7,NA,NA,TGTGCCAGCAGCTTCCCCCTAGGCCACGAGCAGTACTTC,CASSFPLGHEQYF
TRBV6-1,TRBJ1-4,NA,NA,TGTGCCAGCAGTGAAGGAAGGGGGGGTAATGAAAAACTGTTTTTT,CASSEGRGGNEKLFF
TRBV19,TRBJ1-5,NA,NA,TGTGCCAGTAGTATAGATCTATCGAGGCAGCCCCAGCATTTT,CASSIDLSRQPQHF
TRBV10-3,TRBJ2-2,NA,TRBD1,TGTGCCATCAGTGACTCAGGGGGCAGAACCGGGGAGCTGTTTTTT,CAISDSGGRTGELFF
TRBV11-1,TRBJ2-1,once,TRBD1,TGTGCCAGCAGCTCCCGGACAGGGGCAGGGAATGAGCAGTTCTTC,CASSSRTGAGNEQFF
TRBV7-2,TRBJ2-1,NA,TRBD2,TGTGCCAGCAGCTTTTATAGCGGGAGGGCCTATGAGCAGTTCTTC,CASSFYSGRAYEQFF
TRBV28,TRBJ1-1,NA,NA,TGTGCCAGCGGAAAAGCCGGGAGGGCTGAAGCTTTCTTT,CASGKAGRAEAFF
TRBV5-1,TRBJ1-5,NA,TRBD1,TGCGCCAGCAGCGCCGGCCAGGGGGATCAGCCCCAGCATTTT,CASSAGQGDQPQHF
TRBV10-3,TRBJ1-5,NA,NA,TGTGCCATCAGTGAGTCTCGGGGGAATCAGCCCCAGCATTTT,CAISESRGNQPQHF
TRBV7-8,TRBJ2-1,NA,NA,TGTGCCAGCAGCTTAGTGCTGGGCTTCGTAAATGAGCAGTTCTTC,CASSLVLGFVNEQFF
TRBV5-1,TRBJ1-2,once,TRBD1,TGCGCCAGCAGCTCCGGACAGGGCCTCTATGGCTACACCTTC,CASSSGQGLYGYTF
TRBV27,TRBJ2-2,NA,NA,TGTGCCAGCAGTCCAGGCGTAGGGGGGGAGACGGGCACCGGGGAGCTGTTTTTT,CASSPGVGGETGTGELFF
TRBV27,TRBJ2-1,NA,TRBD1,TGTGCCAGCAGTTTAAGACAGGGCGCTGCAAATGAGCAGTTCTTC,CASSLRQGAANEQFF
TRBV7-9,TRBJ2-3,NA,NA,TGTGCCAGCAGCTTATCGACTAGACTTGTAACAGATACGCAGTATTTT,CASSLSTRLVTDTQYF
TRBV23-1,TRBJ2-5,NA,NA,TGCGCCAGCAGTCAATTAGTAGCCCCTCACGGGACCCAGTACTTC,CASSQLVAPHGTQYF
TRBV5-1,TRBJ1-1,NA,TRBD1,TGCGCCAGCAGCAGGGACAGAGATGAAGCTTTCTTT,CASSRDRDEAFF
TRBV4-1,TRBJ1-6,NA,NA,TGCGCCAGCAGCCTCTTCGGGGGGGAAGTGAGGGATTCACCCCTCCACTTT,CASSLFGGEVRDSPLHF
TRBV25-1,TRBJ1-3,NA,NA,TGTGCCAGCAGTGCCGTGGGGGGTAGGAACACCATATATTTT,CASSAVGGRNTIYF
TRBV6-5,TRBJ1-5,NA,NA,TGTGCCAGCAGCCAAGAGGTCAATCAGCCCCAGCATTTT,CASSQEVNQPQHF
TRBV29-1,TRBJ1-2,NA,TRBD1,TGCAGCGTTGCCCGGGACAGCACCTATGGCTACACCTTC,CSVARDSTYGYTF
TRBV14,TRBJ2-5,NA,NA,TGTGCCAGCAGCCAAGGTGCAGGGTGGCAAGAGACCCAGTACTTC,CASSQGAGWQETQYF
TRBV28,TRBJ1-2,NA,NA,TGTGCCAGCAGTTTTTCAGGGGCGAATAAAAATGGCTACACCTTC,CASSFSGANKNGYTF